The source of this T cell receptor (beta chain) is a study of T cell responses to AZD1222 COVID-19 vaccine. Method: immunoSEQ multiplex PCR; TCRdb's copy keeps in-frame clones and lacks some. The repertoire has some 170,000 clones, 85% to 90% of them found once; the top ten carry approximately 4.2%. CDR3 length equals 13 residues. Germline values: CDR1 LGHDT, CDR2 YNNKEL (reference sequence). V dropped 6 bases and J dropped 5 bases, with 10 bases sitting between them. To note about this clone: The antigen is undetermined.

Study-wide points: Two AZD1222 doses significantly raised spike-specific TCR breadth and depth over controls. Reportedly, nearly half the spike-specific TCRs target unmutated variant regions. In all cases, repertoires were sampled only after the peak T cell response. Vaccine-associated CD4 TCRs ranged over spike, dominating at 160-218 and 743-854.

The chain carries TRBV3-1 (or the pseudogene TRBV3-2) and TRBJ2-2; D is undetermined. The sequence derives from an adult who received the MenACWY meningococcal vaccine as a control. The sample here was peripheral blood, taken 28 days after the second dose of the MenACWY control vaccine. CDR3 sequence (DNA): TGTGCCAGCAGTCTTAGAGGAACCGGGGAGCTGTTTTTT. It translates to CASSLRGTGELFF.